These 4 T cell receptor beta chains share one sample of origin, sequenced in a study of blood T cells in healthy people across ages. The second PCR ran roughly 6 to 11 cycles with a sample-barcoded 5' primer and J-beta primers. TCRdb reprocessed the 5' RACE reads with MiXCR, giving one entry per CDR3 protein. The sample shows some 1.6 million distinct CDR3 sequences, about 31% of them seen only once. The sequencing sample was made of blood. These receptors were taken from a woman aged 30 to 39 in good health.

The rearrangement links TRBV3-1 to TRBJ2-1; 9 bases map to TRBD2. Germline values: CDR1 LGHDT, CDR2 YNNKEL (reference sequence). The J segment lost 4 bases and the V segment lost 1 base, leaving 8 bases of the junction unmatched. The CDR3 runs 17 residues. The CDR3 region has the DNA TGTGCCAGCAGCCAAGTAGGGGCGGGAGGGGCTTACAATGAGCAGTTCTTC. Translation: CASSQVGAGGAYNEQFF.

This clonotype was detected a few times. The CDR3 is CATSRVFPASTDTQYF. The CDR3 DNA follows: TGTGCCACCAGCAGAGTATTCCCAGCAAGCACAGATACGCAGTATTTT. This chain links TRBV15 with TRBJ2-3; no clear D. Trimming took off 1 base at V and 0 bases at J, with 11 bases between the two ends. Per germline, CDR1 LNHNV and CDR2 YYDKDF (reference sequence). The CDR3 is 16 amino acids.

V is TRBV20-1 and J is TRBJ2-7; 10 bases are shared with TRBD2. J gave up 2 bases and V 4 bases, and 17 bases lay outside the gene matches. Germline lookup yields CDR1 DFQATT and CDR2 SNEGSKA (reference sequence). This CDR3 has 18 residues. The CDR3 bases are TGCAGTGCTATGCTGGGGGGACTAGCGAGCCTCCGCCCCTACGAGCAGTACTTC. Its translation is CSAMLGGLASLRPYEQYF.

This clonotype has only a few counts. The chain joins TRBV27 to TRBJ2-6, with 9 bases identical to TRBD1. From germline, CDR1 is MNHEY and CDR2 SMNVEV (reference sequence). J gave up 0 bases and V 1 base, and 7 bases lay outside the gene matches. This CDR3 spans 19 amino acids. The chain's CDR3 is CASSLWSTGGGSGANVLTF. As DNA, the CDR3 is TGTGCCAGCAGTTTATGGTCGACAGGGGGAGGCTCTGGGGCCAACGTCCTGACTTTC.